What follows are 31 T cell receptor beta chains derived from one specimen sequenced in a study of blood T cell repertoires in COVID-19. Some clones are missing from TCRdb's copy, which holds only in-frame ones; the method was immunoSEQ multiplex PCR. The data show some 240,000 clones, 84% seen once. Material: peripheral blood. Receptors originate from a man aged 45-65 years with active or convalescent COVID-19.

The chain couples TRBV5-1 to TRBJ2-3; TRBD1 is a possible D gene (6 bases). The CDR3 is made up of 14 amino acids. Trimming took 0 bases from V and 6 from J, leaving 11 bases between them. CDR1 and CDR2 from the germline V gene are SGHRS and YFSETQ. Written as DNA, the CDR3 is TGCGCCAGCAGCTTGGGTAGGGGGTCCGATACGCAGTATTTT. This sequence encodes CASSLGRGSDTQYF.

The chain employs TRBV28 and TRBJ2-3; the match to TRBD2 covers 10 bases. The germline CDR1 and CDR2 sequences are MDHEN and SYDVKM. This CDR3 region has 15 residues. The V segment lost 6 bases and the J segment 6 bases; nucleotides outside the gene matches: 9. DNA of the CDR3: TGTGCCAGCAGCTTAAGCGGGGGGGCGTCCGATACGCAGTATTTT. Its protein is CASSLSGGASDTQYF.

The chain joins TRBV4-2 to TRBJ2-1; 10 nucleotides align to TRBD2. CDR1 and CDR2 (germline): LGHNA, YNFKEQ. The CDR3 has 19 amino acids. The trim removed 3 bases at V and 1 base at J, leaving 12 bases unmatched. Here the CDR3 reads CASSQAAAGGPTSYNEQFF. The CDR3 bases are TGTGCCAGCAGCCAGGCGGCAGCGGGGGGGCCGACTTCCTACAATGAGCAGTTCTTC.

In this sample, this clone turned up once. V is TRBV24-1 and J is TRBJ2-2; D gene uncertain. The CDR3 is 12 residues long. Germline lookup yields CDR1 KGHDR and CDR2 SFDVKD. The V and J ends lost 6 bases and 8 bases respectively, with 9 bases between them. In nucleotides, the CDR3 is TGTGCCACCAGTTCTATCCGTGGGGAGCTGTTTTTT. Translating gives CATSSIRGELFF.

The chain links TRBV3-1 (or the pseudogene TRBV3-2) to TRBJ2-1; TRBD2 matches 13 bases. Germline trimming cut 1 base from V and 9 bases from J; bases unmatched to any gene: 15. This CDR3 contains 19 residues. The germline gives CDR1 LGHDT, CDR2 YNNKEL (reference sequence). CDR3 coding DNA: TGTGCCAGCAGCCAAGCCCGACTAGCGGGAGGTCTAAAGGAAGGTGAGCAGTTCTTC. Translating gives CASSQARLAGGLKEGEQFF.

This sequence joins TRBV18 and TRBJ1-2; TRBD1 aligns across 8 bases. The length of the CDR3 is 15 residues. The germline CDR1 and CDR2 sequences are KGHSH and LQKENI. Trimming cost V 6 bases and J 4 bases; bases outside gene matches: 10. In nucleotides, the CDR3 is TGTGCCAGCTCCCCGGGGGGACAGGACTCCTATGGCTACACCTTC. Its translation is CASSPGGQDSYGYTF.

The V and J genes are TRBV7-3 and TRBJ2-7, with D unresolved. V was shortened by 5 bases and J by 5 bases, with 13 bases between the two germline ends. Germline V gene sequence: CDR1 SGHTA, CDR2 FQGTGA. The CDR3 contains 13 residues. This CDR3 reads CASSPTRGNEQYF. CDR3 DNA sequence: TGTGCCAGCAGCCCCACGAGAGGAAACGAGCAGTACTTC.

V gene TRBV7-8 combines with J gene TRBJ2-3; the match to TRBD1 covers 9 bases. The germline CDR1 and CDR2 sequences are SGHVS and FQNEAQ. This CDR3 comprises 16 residues. V was pared by 1 base and J by 7 bases, with 9 bases of the junction left unmatched. The chain's CDR3 is CASSLEGGTGWYTQYF. The CDR3 nucleotides read TGTGCCAGCAGCTTAGAGGGTGGGACAGGGTGGTATACGCAGTATTTT.

This clone was observed once. The V and J genes are TRBV6-2 or TRBV6-3 and TRBJ2-1, with 7 bases identical to TRBD1. Germline CDR1 MNHEY, CDR2 SVGEGT. CDR3 length: 14 amino acids. The junction had 7 bases not matched to a gene; V was cut back by 4 bases and J by 7 bases. The CDR3 loop is CASSSHDRENEQFF. The DNA of the CDR3 is TGTGCCAGCAGTTCTCATGACAGGGAGAATGAGCAGTTCTTC.

Remarks on this clone: Distinct nucleotide sequences in the sample also encode this CDR3. The chain recombines TRBV18 with TRBJ1-5, with D perhaps matching TRBD1 (5 bases). Germline V gene lookup returns CDR1 KGHSH and CDR2 LQKENI. The CDR3 sequence is 14 residues long. Trimming stripped 4 bases from V and 5 bases from J, with 12 bases between. The CDR3 loop is CASSLGQGYQPQHF. The DNA of the CDR3 is TGTGCCAGCTCACTCGGGCAGGGTTATCAGCCCCAGCATTTT.

This clone came up a few times. This sequence joins TRBV4-2 and TRBJ1-5; possibly TRBD1 for D (6 bases). Trimming cost V 0 bases and J 0 bases, with 21 bases left between them. The CDR3 is 20 residues long. Germline CDR1 and CDR2: LGHNA and YNFKEQ. CDR3 sequence: CASSQDRNRHREYSNQPQHF. The CDR3 bases are TGTGCCAGCAGCCAAGATCGCAACCGGCACAGGGAGTATAGCAATCAGCCCCAGCATTTT.

This chain links TRBV7-6 with TRBJ2-2; 9 bases line up with TRBD1. The CDR3 consists of 17 residues. Germline V gives CDR1 SGHVS, CDR2 FNYEAQ. V trimming: 4 bases; J trimming: 5 bases; junction bases outside the gene matches: 11. CDR3 region: CASSSSSPTGGTGELFF. CDR3 DNA: TGTGCCAGCAGCTCATCTAGCCCGACAGGGGGTACCGGGGAGCTGTTTTTT.

This chain connects TRBV6-2 or TRBV6-3 to TRBJ2-5; 12 bases line up with TRBD2. From germline, CDR1 is MNHEY and CDR2 SVGEGT. The ends lost 0 bases at V and 2 bases at J; junction bases unmatched: 4. The CDR3 spans 17 residues. DNA for the CDR3: TGTGCCAGCAGTTACTCAGGACTAGCGGGGCCTCAAGAGACCCAGTACTTC. This translates into CASSYSGLAGPQETQYF.

V is TRBV5-1 and J is TRBJ2-1, with 9 bases lining up with TRBD1. V lost 4 bases to trimming and J lost 5 bases; unmatched junction nucleotides: 13. The CDR3 runs to 17 residues. Germline V gives CDR1 SGHRS, CDR2 YFSETQ. Here the CDR3 reads CASSGRQGVRYDNEQFF. CDR3 nucleotide sequence: TGCGCCAGCAGCGGCCGACAGGGGGTAAGGTACGACAATGAGCAGTTCTTC.

V usage is TRBV19 and J usage is TRBJ1-5; 7 bases fit TRBD1. With V trimmed by 8 bases and J by 6 bases, 7 bases remained unmatched. This CDR3 has 13 residues. From germline, CDR1 is LNHDA and CDR2 SQIVND (reference sequence). The CDR3 DNA follows: TGTGCCAGTTCGAGGGGGCTAGTTCAGCCCCAGCATTTT. Translated: CASSRGLVQPQHF.

The V and J genes are TRBV5-1 and TRBJ1-1; no clear D. Germline V gene lookup returns CDR1 SGHRS and CDR2 YFSETQ. V was cut by 0 bases and J by 3 bases, with 9 bases left in between. This CDR3 has 14 residues. The CDR3 is CASSLVGSDTEAFF. The CDR3 DNA reads as TGCGCCAGCAGCTTGGTGGGCAGTGACACTGAAGCTTTCTTT.

This chain uses TRBV11-1 with TRBJ2-7, with no clear D. With 2 bases removed from V and 5 bases from J, the gap between germline ends came to 10 bases. Germline V gene sequence: CDR1 SGHAT, CDR2 FQDESV (reference sequence). The length of the CDR3 is 13 residues. The CDR3 sequence: CASSLFENNEQYF. CDR3 in DNA: TGTGCCAGCAGCTTATTCGAAAACAACGAGCAGTACTTC.

The chain uses TRBV5-1 and TRBJ1-1; TRBD1 matches at 10 bases. The V segment lost 0 bases and the J segment 6 bases; nucleotides outside the gene matches: 5. From germline, CDR1 is SGHRS and CDR2 YFSETQ. The CDR3 spans 15 residues. The CDR3 DNA reads as TGCGCCAGCAGCTTGGCCGGGACAGGGGTTTCTGAAGCTTTCTTT. This translates into CASSLAGTGVSEAFF. The full variable domain, completed using reference TRBV5-1 and TRBJ1-1, is KAGVTQTPRYLIKTRGQQVTLSCSPISGHRSVSWYQQTPGQGLQFLFEYFSETQRNKGNFPGRFSGRQFSNSRSEMNVSTLELGDSALYLCASSLAGTGVSEAFFGQGTRLTVV.

This clone was detected once. This chain joins TRBV5-1 and TRBJ2-3; tentative D call: TRBD1 (5 bases). V lost 0 bases and J lost 3, with 11 bases in between. The CDR3 length is 15 residues. CDR1 and CDR2 from the germline V gene are SGHRS and YFSETQ. CDR3 region: CASSLGAGWTDTQYF. Written as DNA, the CDR3 is TGCGCCAGCAGCTTGGGGGCAGGGTGGACAGATACGCAGTATTTT.

The chain joins TRBV5-4 to TRBJ1-4; D is unclear. Germline V gene lookup returns CDR1 SGHNT and CDR2 YYREEE (reference sequence). V shed 3 bases and J shed 5 bases, with 11 bases lying between them. This CDR3 comprises 14 residues. CDR3 amino acids: CASSSGWANEKLFF. The CDR3 DNA reads as TGTGCCAGCAGCTCAGGCTGGGCAAATGAAAAACTGTTTTTT.

V usage is TRBV4-1 and J usage is TRBJ1-5, with D uncertain. CDR3 size: 15 residues. Trimming cost V 1 base and J 6 bases, with 13 bases left between them. Germline V gene data show CDR1 as MGHRA and CDR2 as YSYEKL. CDR3 nucleotides: TGCGCCAGCAGCCAAGTAGGACTAGGCGGTCAGCCCCAGCATTTT. It codes for CASSQVGLGGQPQHF.

This rearrangement joins TRBV24-1 to TRBJ2-5; a possible D gene is TRBD2 (6 bases). Trimming cost V 5 bases and J 0 bases, with 15 bases left between them. Germline V gene lookup returns CDR1 KGHDR and CDR2 SFDVKD. This CDR3 has 16 residues. CDR3 sequence (DNA): TGTGCCACCAGTGGGAGTGGGGGGTCGTACCAAGAGACCCAGTACTTC. It yields the protein CATSGSGGSYQETQYF.

The count of this clone is one. The rearrangement joins TRBV10-3 to TRBJ2-7; tentative D call: TRBD2 (6 bases). Germline V gene sequence: CDR1 ENHRY, CDR2 SYGVKD. This CDR3 spans 13 amino acids. V was shortened by 8 bases and J by 0 bases, with 11 bases between the two germline ends. CDR3 region: CAIGDLSSYEQYV. In nucleotides, the CDR3 is TGTGCCATCGGGGACTTGAGCTCCTACGAGCAGTACGTC.

This chain joins TRBV18 and TRBJ1-2; 11 positions agree with TRBD1. The V gene end was trimmed by 5 bases and the J gene end by 3 bases; junction bases not matched to a gene: 5. Germline V gives CDR1 KGHSH, CDR2 LQKENI. The CDR3 is 15 amino acids. The CDR3 DNA reads as TGTGCCAGCTCAGCTTCGGGACAGGGGGACTATGGCTACACCTTC. Residues: CASSASGQGDYGYTF.

In its sample, this clone was seen once. As DNA, the CDR3 is TGTGCCAGCAGTTACTCCCCGGGGCGGGGCGGAAAACTGTTTTTT. This sequence encodes CASSYSPGRGGKLFF. The chain carries TRBV6-5 and TRBJ1-4, with D possibly being TRBD1 (5 bases). Germline V gives CDR1 MNHEY, CDR2 SVGAGI. The CDR3 extends over 15 amino acids. The V end was cut by 0 bases, the J end by 10 bases, with 15 bases between.

This sequence joins TRBV11-2 and TRBJ1-5; D ambiguous. The CDR3 is 17 residues long. V was clipped by 4 bases and J by 0 bases, with 16 bases between them. The germline gives CDR1 SGHAT, CDR2 FQNNGV. The CDR3 DNA reads TGTGCCAGCAGCTCTGTCCGGGGATGGGGTAGCAATCAGCCCCAGCATTTT. Its protein product is CASSSVRGWGSNQPQHF.

This clone has only one observation. For the CDR3, the DNA is TGTGCCAGCTATCAACCGGGGGGGCCGTTCGAGACCCAGTACTTC. Residues: CASYQPGGPFETQYF. The chain carries TRBV21-1 and TRBJ2-5; the DNA was not used to check the table's D call, TRBD2. TRBV21-1 is termed a pseudogene. CDR3 length: 15 residues.

J is TRBJ2-3 and V is TRBV6-6; D call uncertain. Germline V CDR1 and CDR2: MNHNY, SVGAGI (reference sequence). The V and J ends lost 2 bases and 4 bases respectively, with 4 bases between them. This CDR3 has 12 residues. DNA for the CDR3: TGTGCCAGCAGTTACGGCCCAGATACGCAGTATTTT. Protein sequence: CASSYGPDTQYF.

This chain joins TRBV27 and TRBJ2-5; the match to TRBD2 covers 9 bases. The junction had 6 bases not matched to a gene; V was cut back by 5 bases and J by 2 bases. This CDR3 region has 15 residues. The germline gives CDR1 MNHEY, CDR2 SMNVEV (reference sequence). The CDR3 loop reads CASSLGTSRQETQYF. The CDR3, as DNA: TGTGCCAGCAGTCTCGGGACTAGCCGGCAAGAGACCCAGTACTTC.

V gene TRBV4-3 combines with J gene TRBJ2-5, with D uncertain. This CDR3 region has 14 residues. Germline CDR1 LGHNA, CDR2 YSLEER. The V gene lost 0 bases and the J gene lost 2 bases, with 7 bases spanning the gap. CDR3 residues: CASSQETAQETQYF. As DNA, the CDR3 is TGCGCCAGCAGCCAAGAAACTGCACAAGAGACCCAGTACTTC.

This clone has only a few counts. This chain joins TRBV7-9 and TRBJ1-6, with D unclear. The CDR3 has 12 residues. In germline, CDR1 is SEHNR, CDR2 FQNEAQ (reference sequence). Deletions cut 5 bases from V and 5 bases from J, with 4 bases between. DNA of the CDR3: TGTGCCAGCAGCCCTAATAATTCACCCCTCCACTTT. This translates into CASSPNNSPLHF.